This entry lists 27 T cell receptor beta chains sequenced from one sample in a study of T cell responses to AZD1222 COVID-19 vaccine. Only in-frame clones appear in the TCRdb table, and some are missing; sequencing was by immunoSEQ multiplex PCR. The repertoire holds some 180,000 clones, approximately 91% seen once, with roughly 2% in the top ten. The sequences come from peripheral blood, collected 28 days after the second AZD1222 dose. The receptors were sampled from an adult who received the AZD1222 COVID-19 vaccine.

The V call is TRBV14, the J call TRBJ2-7, with 11 positions matching TRBD1. Germline V gives CDR1 SGHDN, CDR2 FVKESK. The CDR3 length is 15 residues. V was clipped by 3 bases and J by 2 bases; unmatched bases: 3. The DNA for the CDR3 is TGTGCCAGCAGCCACGGGGGACAGGGGGCCTACGAGCAGTACTTC. Protein: CASSHGGQGAYEQYF.

The chain couples TRBV30 to TRBJ2-1; 7 bases match TRBD2. The CDR3 runs 15 residues. The trim removed 4 bases at V and 5 bases at J, leaving 11 bases unmatched. The germline gives CDR1 GTSNPN, CDR2 SVGIG (reference sequence). CDR3 bases: TGTGCCTGGACGACGGGGCTAGCGGAAAACAATGAGCAGTTCTTC. Translated: CAWTTGLAENNEQFF.

The V call is TRBV28, the J call TRBJ1-4; a weak D match, TRBD1 (6 bases). The V end lost 6 bases, the J end lost 8 bases, and 13 bases lay between the germline ends. This CDR3 comprises 13 residues. CDR1 and CDR2 (germline): MDHEN, SYDVKM. This CDR3 is CASRPGAHEKLFF. The DNA of the CDR3 is TGTGCCAGCAGGCCGGGGGCGCACGAAAAACTGTTTTTT.

The rearrangement joins TRBV19 to TRBJ1-1; 8 nucleotides line up with TRBD1. Unmatched junction bases numbered 6, after V lost 6 bases and J lost 9 bases. Per the germline V gene, CDR1 is LNHDA and CDR2 is SQIVND (reference sequence). The CDR3 extends over 12 amino acids. CDR3 region: CASRTGDSQAFF. CDR3 DNA: TGTGCCAGTAGGACAGGGGACTCTCAAGCTTTCTTT.

V is TRBV6-6 and J is TRBJ1-2; 9 bases are a match to TRBD1. Losses at the gene ends were 6 bases for V and 5 bases for J; bases not matched to a gene: 10. Germline CDR1 MNHNY, CDR2 SVGAGI (reference sequence). This CDR3 is 15 amino acids long. The CDR3 protein is CASREPSGTGYGYTF. For the CDR3, the DNA is TGTGCCAGCAGAGAACCTTCCGGGACAGGGTATGGCTACACCTTC.

The V call is TRBV7-2, the J call TRBJ1-1; no definite D call. The CDR3 has 14 amino acids. Germline loops: CDR1 SGHTA, CDR2 FQGNSA. V gave up 1 base and J gave up 4 bases, with 10 bases separating them. CDR3 DNA: TGTGCCAGCAGCTTAGGATGGAAGCGCACTGAAGCTTTCTTT. It is translated as CASSLGWKRTEAFF. Together with reference TRBV7-2 and TRBJ1-1, the CDR3 gives the full variable domain: GAGVSQSPSNKVTEKGKDVELRCDPISGHTALYWYRQSLGQGLEFLIYFQGNSAPDKSGLPSDRFSAERTGGSVSTLTIQRTQQEDSAVYLCASSLGWKRTEAFFGQGTRLTVV.

This chain joins TRBV10-3 and TRBJ2-3, with D uncertain. The ends were cut back, 4 bases at V and 0 bases at J, with 8 bases in the middle. CDR3 length: 14 residues. From germline, CDR1 is ENHRY and CDR2 SYGVKD. The CDR3 DNA reads as TGTGCCATCAGTGGCCAGGCCAGCACAGATACGCAGTATTTT. Amino acid sequence: CAISGQASTDTQYF.

This clone has only one observation. The chain combines TRBV14 with TRBJ1-3, with D perhaps matching TRBD1 (5 bases). Germline V CDR1 and CDR2: SGHDN, FVKESK. This CDR3 is 13 amino acids long. The V and J ends lost 9 bases and 4 bases respectively, with 13 bases between them. The CDR3 bases are TGTGCCAGTCGCAGGGTATCGGGAAACACCATATATTTT. This encodes CASRRVSGNTIYF.

This chain connects TRBV2 to TRBJ1-4; D possibly corresponds to TRBD1 (5 bases). Germline lookup yields CDR1 SNHLY and CDR2 FYNNEI. Deletions cut 6 bases from V and 8 bases from J, with 16 bases between. The CDR3 totals 14 residues. This CDR3 is CASSETRAGEKLFF. As DNA, the CDR3 is TGTGCCAGCAGCGAGACCAGGGCAGGGGAAAAACTGTTTTTT.

This rearrangement joins TRBV6-2 or TRBV6-3 to TRBJ1-5; D not resolved. CDR1 and CDR2 (germline): MNHEY, SVGEGT. The CDR3 has 13 residues. V was trimmed by 3 bases and J by 2 bases, leaving 5 bases between them. CDR3: CASSYTGNQPQHF. The CDR3 nucleotides read TGTGCCAGCAGTTATACAGGCAATCAGCCCCAGCATTTT.

The J gene is TRBJ2-2, the V gene TRBV4-2; 10 bases are a match to TRBD2. V was pared by 2 bases and J by 4 bases, with 10 bases of the junction left unmatched. The CDR3 extends over 18 amino acids. CDR1 and CDR2 from the germline V gene are LGHNA and YNFKEQ. Here the CDR3 reads CASSQFSSGGLGTGELFF. The CDR3 DNA reads TGTGCCAGCAGCCAATTCTCTAGCGGGGGCCTTGGCACCGGGGAGCTGTTTTTT.

This chain connects TRBV5-4 to TRBJ1-2; possibly TRBD1 for D (5 bases). The germline CDR1 and CDR2 sequences are SGHNT and YYREEE (reference sequence). This CDR3 has 14 residues. V dropped 0 bases and J dropped 2 bases, with 8 bases sitting between them. Written as DNA, the CDR3 is TGTGCCAGCAGCTTGGAGGCAGGGAACTATGGCTACACCTTC. Its translation: CASSLEAGNYGYTF.

The rearrangement links TRBV12-5 to TRBJ1-1; no clear D. Germline CDR1 reads LGHNT; CDR2 reads FRNRAP. Trimming pared 6 bases from V and 4 bases from J, leaving 9 bases between. This CDR3 is built from 12 residues. CDR3 protein: CASGVFGTEAFF. In DNA form, the CDR3 reads TGTGCTAGTGGCGTCTTCGGCACTGAAGCTTTCTTT.

The rearrangement joins TRBV23-1 to TRBJ2-7, with TRBD1 matching 8 bases. TRBV23-1 is filed as an ORF, its function uncertain. This CDR3 comprises 13 residues. Trimming took 7 bases from V and 5 from J; bases not matched to a gene: 7. Here the CDR3 DNA reads TGCGCCAGCATAGGGACAGGCGACCACGAGCAGTACTTC. Its protein product is CASIGTGDHEQYF.

This chain connects TRBV19 to TRBJ2-3, with 11 nucleotides matching TRBD2. This CDR3 region has 16 residues. V lost 5 bases to trimming and J lost 0 bases; unmatched junction nucleotides: 4. CDR1 is LNHDA and CDR2 is SQIVND in the germline V gene (reference sequence). CDR3 in DNA: TGTGCCAGTAGTTCCGGGACTAGCGGAAGCACAGATACGCAGTATTTT. Translation: CASSSGTSGSTDTQYF.

The chain uses TRBV7-7 and TRBJ2-1; 8 bases are a match to TRBD1. The CDR3 consists of 13 residues. Germline V gives CDR1 SSHAT, CDR2 FNYEAQ (reference sequence). V gave up 5 bases and J gave up 5 bases; unmatched junction bases: 2. DNA for the CDR3: TGTGCCAGCAGCCGGACAGGGAACAATGAGCAGTTCTTC. This sequence encodes CASSRTGNNEQFF.

The V gene is TRBV7-8, the J gene TRBJ2-2, with D tentatively TRBD1 or TRBD2 (6 bases each). Germline values: CDR1 SGHVS, CDR2 FQNEAQ. The V and J ends lost 5 bases and 1 base respectively, with 14 bases between them. The CDR3 extends over 16 amino acids. This CDR3 is CASSQDGGLNTGELFF. DNA of the CDR3: TGTGCCAGCAGCCAGGATGGGGGGCTGAACACCGGGGAGCTGTTTTTT.

This chain connects TRBV5-4 to TRBJ1-6; D remains ambiguous. Trimming stripped 1 base from V and 10 bases from J, with 6 bases between. This CDR3 contains 12 residues. In germline, CDR1 is SGHNT, CDR2 YYREEE (reference sequence). CDR3: CASSLPLSPLHF. CDR3 DNA: TGTGCCAGCAGCTTGCCTCTCTCACCCCTCCACTTT.

CDR3 in amino acids: CASSESKGGELFF. The DNA of the CDR3 is TGCGCCAGCAGTGAGTCAAAGGGCGGGGAGCTGTTTTTT. The V and J genes are TRBV10-1 and TRBJ2-2; D is ambiguous. The germline V gene has CDR1 WNHNN and CDR2 SYGVQD (reference sequence). The CDR3 length is 13 residues. Trimming took 0 bases from V and 7 from J, leaving 6 bases between them.

The genes are TRBV18 and TRBJ2-5, with a possible D match to TRBD2 (6 bases). Germline V lookup: CDR1 KGHSH, CDR2 LQKENI. The V end lost 6 bases, the J end lost 2 bases, and 13 bases lay between the germline ends. This CDR3 comprises 14 residues. CDR3 protein: CASSQLGGQETQYF. For the CDR3, the DNA is TGTGCCAGCTCTCAGTTGGGGGGTCAAGAGACCCAGTACTTC.

The genes are TRBV4-1 and TRBJ1-1; no clear D. Between the trimmed V and J ends, which lost 2 bases and 11 bases, there was a span of 15 bases. Germline CDR1 and CDR2: MGHRA and YSYEKL. CDR3 length: 13 residues. The CDR3 protein is CASSQLRVSRAFF. For the CDR3, the DNA is TGCGCCAGCAGCCAACTGAGGGTGAGTAGGGCTTTCTTT.

The V call is TRBV28, the J call TRBJ2-5; D may match TRBD1 or TRBD2 (6 bases each). Germline CDR1 is MDHEN and CDR2 is SYDVKM. The CDR3 spans 15 residues. V lost 2 bases to trimming and J lost 4 bases, with 14 bases between them. CDR3 sequence reads: CASSLGGGIGETQYF. CDR3 bases: TGTGCCAGCAGTTTAGGAGGGGGTATCGGAGAGACCCAGTACTTC.

The sample holds one count of this clone. V usage is TRBV7-3 and J usage is TRBJ2-1; D unclear. Trimming shortened V by 10 bases and J by 14 bases, and 21 bases separated the two germline ends. Germline CDR1 SGHTA, CDR2 FQGTGA. This CDR3 has 12 amino acids. Here the CDR3 reads CATSKPLGLKFF. The CDR3 DNA reads as TGTGCCACCTCGAAACCCCTCGGGCTAAAGTTCTTC.

The V call is TRBV30, the J call TRBJ2-1; 7 nucleotides line up with TRBD1. There are 14 residues in the CDR3. Germline-derived CDR1 and CDR2 are GTSNPN and SVGIG (reference sequence). J gave up 2 bases and V 5 bases, and 6 bases lay outside the gene matches. CDR3 nucleotide sequence: TGTGCCTGGGACAAAGGGGGCGCCTACAATGAGCAGTTCTTC. Its protein is CAWDKGGAYNEQFF.

The chain is built from TRBV6-5 and TRBJ2-2; either TRBD1 or TRBD2 may fit D (5 bases each). This CDR3 spans 15 amino acids. CDR1 and CDR2 from the germline V gene are MNHEY and SVGAGI. The ends were cut back, 4 bases at V and 4 bases at J, with 13 bases in the middle. In DNA, the CDR3 is TGTGCCAGCAGTTTCTTCCGTGGGGGCACCGGGGAGCTGTTTTTT. The encoded protein is CASSFFRGGTGELFF.

This chain uses TRBV9 with TRBJ2-7; TRBD2 matches at 10 bases. Germline V gene lookup returns CDR1 SGDLS and CDR2 YYNGEE. J gave up 4 bases and V 0 bases, and 7 bases lay outside the gene matches. The CDR3 is 16 residues long. The CDR3 loop reads CASSVGLAGALYEQYF. The CDR3 bases are TGTGCCAGCAGCGTAGGGCTAGCGGGAGCTTTGTACGAGCAGTACTTC.

The V gene is TRBV10-3, the J gene TRBJ1-5; D remains unclear. Germline CDR1 is ENHRY and CDR2 is SYGVKD. The V and J ends lost 10 bases and 1 base respectively, with 8 bases between them. The CDR3 spans 12 residues. The CDR3 reads CATPRSNQPQHF. CDR3 bases: TGTGCCACCCCCCGGAGCAATCAGCCCCAGCATTTT.